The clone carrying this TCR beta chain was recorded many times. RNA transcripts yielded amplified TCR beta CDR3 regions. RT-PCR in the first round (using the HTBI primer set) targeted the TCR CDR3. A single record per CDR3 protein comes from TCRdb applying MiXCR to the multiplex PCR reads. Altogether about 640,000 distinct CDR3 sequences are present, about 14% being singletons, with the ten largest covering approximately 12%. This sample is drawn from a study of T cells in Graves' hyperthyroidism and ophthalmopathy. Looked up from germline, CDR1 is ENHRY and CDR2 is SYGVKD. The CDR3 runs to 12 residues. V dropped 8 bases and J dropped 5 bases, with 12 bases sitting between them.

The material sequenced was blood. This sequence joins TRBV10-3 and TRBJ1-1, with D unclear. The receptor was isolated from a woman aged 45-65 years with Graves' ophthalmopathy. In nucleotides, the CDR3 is TGTGCCATCCGGAAGGGTCGGACTGAAGCTTTCTTT. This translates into CAIRKGRTEAFF.